Presented here are 21 T cell receptor beta chains from one specimen sequenced in a study of response to subunit inactivated influenza vaccine. TCRdb re-called the RT-PCR reads through MiXCR, storing one row per CDR3 protein. The table lists some 800,000 distinct CDR3 sequences, 21% of them singletons. The source material was PBMCs from blood, sampled 5 to 6 days after vaccination. These receptor sequences come from a man aged 45-60 years who received an inactivated influenza vaccine.

In this sample, this clonotype turned up a few times. The CDR3 DNA follows: TGTGCCAGCAGTTTTGTGCAGAGAGACGAGCAGTACTTC. Its translation is CASSFVQRDEQYF. The chain recombines TRBV28 with TRBJ2-7; D gene unclear. The length of the CDR3 is 13 residues. Germline-derived CDR1 and CDR2 are MDHEN and SYDVKM. Trimming cost V 3 bases and J 5 bases, with 11 bases left between them.

The CDR3: CASSTTGHTQYF. The CDR3 DNA is TGTGCCAGCAGCACGACTGGCCATACGCAGTATTTT. This chain links TRBV7-2 with TRBJ2-3; D is undetermined. The germline V and J ends were trimmed by 5 bases and 7 bases, with 10 bases remaining between them. The length of the CDR3 is 12 residues. CDR1 and CDR2 from the germline V gene are SGHTA and FQGNSA.

The chain employs TRBV29-1 and TRBJ2-5, with D perhaps matching TRBD2 (5 bases). Germline lookup yields CDR1 SQVTM and CDR2 ANQGSEA. This CDR3 is 13 amino acids long. Trimming took off 4 bases at V and 2 bases at J, with 11 bases between the two ends. CDR3 amino acids: CSVGWRLQETQYF. The CDR3 bases are TGCAGCGTTGGTTGGAGACTACAAGAGACCCAGTACTTC. Supplemented by reference TRBV29-1 and TRBJ2-5, the full variable domain reads SAVISQKPSRDICQRGTSLTIQCQVDSQVTMMFWYRQQPGQSLTLIATANQGSEATYESGFVIDKFPISRPNLTFSTLTVSNMSPEDSSIYLCSVGWRLQETQYFGPGTRLLVL.

V and J are TRBV20-1 and TRBJ1-1, with TRBD1 matching 8 bases. Germline assignment: CDR1 DFQATT and CDR2 SNEGSKA (reference sequence). With 1 base clipped from V and 5 bases from J, the junction kept 9 bases outside the gene matches. The CDR3 spans 15 residues. The chain's CDR3 is CSARGTGPSGTEAFF. CDR3 nucleotide sequence: TGCAGTGCTAGAGGGACAGGGCCCTCGGGGACTGAAGCTTTCTTT.

This clonotype has just a few counts. The CDR3 DNA is TGTGCCAGCACCCCATCCACGGCTAGCGGTCAAGAGACCCAGTACTTC. Protein product: CASTPSTASGQETQYF. The V gene is TRBV7-7, the J gene TRBJ2-5; 7 bases are a match to TRBD2. Unmatched junction bases numbered 13, after V lost 7 bases and J lost 2 bases. CDR3 length equals 16 residues. Germline V CDR1 and CDR2: SSHAT, FNYEAQ (reference sequence). Combining the CDR3 with reference TRBV7-7 and TRBJ2-5 gives the whole variable domain GAGVSQSPRYKVTKRGQDVTLRCDPISSHATLYWYQQALGQGPEFLTYFNYEAQPDKSGLPSDRFSAERPEGSISTLTIQRTEQRDSAMYRCASTPSTASGQETQYFGPGTRLLVL.

The chain links TRBV3-1 to TRBJ2-3, with TRBD2 identical over 9 bases. This CDR3 is 17 amino acids long. Germline V gene lookup returns CDR1 LGHDT and CDR2 YNNKEL (reference sequence). Trimming took 4 bases from V and 7 from J; bases not matched to a gene: 15. The CDR3 DNA sequence: TGTGCCAGCAGCCCCCAAGGCGGGGGGGCCCTAAGAAATACGCAGTATTTT. It encodes CASSPQGGGALRNTQYF.

The CDR3 loop reads CASRLRLQGNTYEQYF. In DNA, the CDR3 is TGTGCCAGCAGACTACGACTACAGGGGAACACCTACGAGCAGTACTTC. This sequence joins TRBV6-2 or TRBV6-3 and TRBJ2-7, with 7 bases that match TRBD1. The CDR3 is 16 amino acids. The germline V gene has CDR1 MNHEY and CDR2 SVGEGT. V shed 6 bases, J shed 2 bases, and the junction held 13 bases outside the gene matches.

This clonotype was seen once. The gene calls are TRBV29-1 and TRBJ2-5; D gene ambiguous. The germline V and J ends were trimmed by 0 bases and 5 bases, with 1 base remaining between them. The CDR3 covers 10 residues. From germline, CDR1 is SQVTM and CDR2 ANQGSEA. This chain's CDR3 is CSVEDETQYF. The CDR3 DNA follows: TGCAGCGTTGAAGACGAGACCCAGTACTTC.

This clonotype was picked up many times. The chain recombines TRBV7-6 with TRBJ2-7; 10 bases align to TRBD1. V was pared by 5 bases and J by 3 bases, with 10 bases of the junction left unmatched. The germline gives CDR1 SGHVS, CDR2 FNYEAQ. CDR3 length equals 16 residues. CDR3 coding DNA: TGTGCCAGCAGCGCCTTTCCAAGGACAGGGGGCTACGAGCAGTACTTC. Translation gives CASSAFPRTGGYEQYF.

This clonotype came up many times. The CDR3 region is CASRTGLAGNEQFF. CDR3 DNA sequence: TGTGCCAGTAGAACCGGACTAGCGGGAAATGAGCAGTTCTTC. This rearrangement joins TRBV19 to TRBJ2-1; 12 bases fit TRBD2. Germline trimming cut 6 bases from V and 7 bases from J; bases unmatched to any gene: 4. The CDR3 totals 14 residues. CDR1 is LNHDA and CDR2 is SQIVND in the germline V gene (reference sequence).

The sample holds a few counts of this clonotype. The chain links TRBV12-3 or TRBV12-4 to TRBJ1-6; no definite D call. The CDR3 spans 13 residues. Trimming took off 5 bases at V and 7 bases at J, with 9 bases between the two ends. The CDR3 coding sequence is TGTGCCAGCAGTATGAGCAGAAATTCACCCCTCCACTTT. Translated: CASSMSRNSPLHF.

This sequence joins TRBV7-3 and TRBJ2-2, with 16 nucleotides matching TRBD2. The CDR3 spans 18 residues. Germline assignment: CDR1 SGHTA and CDR2 FQGTGA. With V trimmed by 5 bases and J by 7 bases, 10 bases remained unmatched. The CDR3 reads CASSPGTSGRARSGELFF. In nucleotides, the CDR3 is TGTGCCAGCAGCCCAGGGACTAGCGGGAGGGCCCGAAGCGGGGAGCTGTTTTTT.

V usage is TRBV24-1 and J usage is TRBJ1-5; D is uncertain. CDR3 length: 14 residues. The germline V gene has CDR1 KGHDR and CDR2 SFDVKD. V lost 5 bases and J lost 4, with 11 bases in between. CDR3 region: CATSGPTSNQPQHF. The DNA of the CDR3 is TGTGCCACCAGTGGGCCCACGTCAAATCAGCCCCAGCATTTT.

Many counts were recorded for this clonotype. This rearrangement joins TRBV12-3 or TRBV12-4 to TRBJ2-7; D call uncertain. Trimming took 6 bases from V and 0 from J, leaving 3 bases between them. The CDR3 length is 11 residues. As DNA, the CDR3 is TGTGCCAGCAGCCCCTCCTACGAGCAGTACTTC. Translation gives CASSPSYEQYF.

This clonotype was detected a few times. This sequence joins TRBV6-1 and TRBJ2-7; D not resolved. The germline V gene encodes CDR1 MNHNS and CDR2 SASEGT. Trimming took 0 bases from V and 2 from J, leaving 14 bases between them. The CDR3 is 16 residues long. CDR3 loop: CASSEAAGRPTYEQYF. The CDR3, as DNA: TGTGCCAGCAGTGAAGCGGCAGGACGGCCGACCTACGAGCAGTACTTC.

The chain recombines TRBV20-1 with TRBJ2-5; D gene uncertain. Trimming took off 0 bases at V and 7 bases at J, with 18 bases between the two ends. This CDR3 contains 15 residues. Germline V gene sequence: CDR1 DFQATT, CDR2 SNEGSKA (reference sequence). CDR3: CSAREEWQVDGTQYF. The CDR3 region has the DNA TGCAGTGCTAGAGAAGAATGGCAGGTCGACGGGACCCAGTACTTC.

This clonotype was seen ten or more times. V gene TRBV7-2 combines with J gene TRBJ2-1, with D possibly being TRBD1 (6 bases). V lost 5 bases and J 8 bases, leaving 13 bases between the germline ends. CDR1 and CDR2 (germline): SGHTA, FQGNSA. The CDR3 runs to 13 residues. CDR3 sequence: CASSPQGLDEQFF. The CDR3 nucleotides read TGTGCCAGCAGCCCCCAGGGGTTAGATGAGCAGTTCTTC.

The chain carries TRBV7-3 and TRBJ2-1; D uncertain. Trimming took off 3 bases at V and 4 bases at J, with 13 bases between the two ends. This CDR3 region has 15 residues. The germline gives CDR1 SGHTA, CDR2 FQGTGA. In DNA form, the CDR3 reads TGTGCCAGCAGCTTTGGGGTAGCCGCATACAATGAGCAGTTCTTC. It is translated as CASSFGVAAYNEQFF.

This clonotype was counted only a few times. This chain links TRBV5-1 with TRBJ1-4; 11 positions agree with TRBD1. Germline V lookup: CDR1 SGHRS, CDR2 YFSETQ. J was trimmed by 8 bases and V by 3 bases; bases with no gene match: 9. This CDR3 region has 16 residues. The CDR3 is CASSWGTGGGGEKLFF. In DNA form, the CDR3 reads TGCGCCAGCAGCTGGGGGACAGGGGGTGGAGGCGAAAAACTGTTTTTT.

This clonotype showed up just a few times. The gene calls are TRBV7-9 and TRBJ2-3, with TRBD1 matching over 7 bases. The length of the CDR3 is 16 residues. Unmatched junction bases numbered 10, after V lost 1 base and J lost 6 bases. Per the germline V gene, CDR1 is SEHNR and CDR2 is FQNEAQ (reference sequence). CDR3: CASSLVLTGRFDTQYF. As DNA, the CDR3 is TGTGCCAGCAGCTTAGTTCTGACAGGGCGGTTCGATACGCAGTATTTT.

This clonotype has a handful of counts. The chain employs TRBV6-5 and TRBJ2-1, with D possibly called TRBD1 or TRBD2 (5 bases each). Trimming stripped 4 bases from V and 5 bases from J, with 18 bases between. Germline V gene data show CDR1 as MNHEY and CDR2 as SVGAGI. The CDR3 extends over 16 amino acids. CDR3 loop: CASSSPAFGANNEQFF. CDR3 nucleotide sequence: TGTGCCAGCAGTTCCCCGGCTTTCGGGGCGAACAATGAGCAGTTCTTC.